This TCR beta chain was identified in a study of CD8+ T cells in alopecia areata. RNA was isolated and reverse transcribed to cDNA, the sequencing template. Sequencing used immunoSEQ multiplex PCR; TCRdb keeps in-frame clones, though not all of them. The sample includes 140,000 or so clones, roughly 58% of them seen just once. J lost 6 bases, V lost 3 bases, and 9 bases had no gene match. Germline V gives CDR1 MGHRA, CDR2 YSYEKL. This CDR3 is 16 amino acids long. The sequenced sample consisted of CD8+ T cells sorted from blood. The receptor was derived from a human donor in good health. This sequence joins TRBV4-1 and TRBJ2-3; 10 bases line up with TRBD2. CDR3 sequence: CASSQLASGSPDTQYF. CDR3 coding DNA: TGCGCCAGCAGCCAGTTAGCTAGCGGGAGTCCGGATACGCAGTATTTT.